Listed below are T cell receptor beta chains from one sample, sequenced in a study of blood T cell repertoires in COVID-19. Here immunoSEQ multiplex PCR was the method, and the copy in TCRdb shows in-frame clones only, minus some. The sample contains 300,000 to 450,000 clones, around 84% of which appear only once. Sequencing used peripheral blood. The receptors stem from a woman between 18 and 29 years old with acute or convalescent COVID-19. CDR3s include the opening cysteine and the closing phenylalanine or tryptophan. Clone size is not always given. Where it is, it says once, few, many or a class for expanded clones.

-	TRBV7-3	TRBJ2-7	CASSPGLGAYEQYF
-	TRBV5-6	TRBJ2-7	CASSLGDSDNYEQYF
-	TRBV10-2	TRBJ1-2	CASSEDRGEYGYTF
-	TRBV6-5	TRBJ1-1	CASRQGASNTEAFF
-	TRBV28	TRBJ1-2	CASNPPGPVLGYTF
-	TRBV2	TRBJ2-5	CASSSDSAGGQETQYF
-	TRBV7-3	TRBJ2-3	CASSSVRTDTQYF
few	TRBV15	TRBJ1-1	CATSMGGVTEAFF
-	TRBV6-5	TRBJ1-2	CASSPRDEAGYTF
-	TRBV7-3	TRBJ2-5	CASSQTGQQETQYF
-	TRBV4-2	TRBJ2-7	CASSQETSGDSYEQYF
-	TRBV6-5	TRBJ1-1	CASSHQDTEAFF
-	TRBV11-2	TRBJ2-5	CASSTDSRGTRETQYF
-	TRBV7-2	TRBJ2-7	CASSLPGYEQYF
-	TRBV7-9	TRBJ1-3	CASSFGGSGNTIYF
few	TRBV19	TRBJ1-5	CASSIGTGGSQPQHF
-	TRBV21-1	TRBJ1-1	CASSKRQGVHTEAFF
-	TRBV2	TRBJ2-7	CANDGIQGNMQYF
-	TRBV2	TRBJ1-2	CASIKTGSDLDANYGYTF
-	TRBV28	TRBJ1-2	CASRGIRDRGYGYTF
-	TRBV2	TRBJ2-7	CASKGDGTYEQYF
-	TRBV30	TRBJ1-1	CASLTGVRATEAFF
-	TRBV7-3	TRBJ1-1	CASSSQQTSEAFF
-	TRBV7-3	TRBJ2-2	CASSLTLSATGELFF
-	TRBV4-1	TRBJ1-4	CASSQGGQMNEKLFF